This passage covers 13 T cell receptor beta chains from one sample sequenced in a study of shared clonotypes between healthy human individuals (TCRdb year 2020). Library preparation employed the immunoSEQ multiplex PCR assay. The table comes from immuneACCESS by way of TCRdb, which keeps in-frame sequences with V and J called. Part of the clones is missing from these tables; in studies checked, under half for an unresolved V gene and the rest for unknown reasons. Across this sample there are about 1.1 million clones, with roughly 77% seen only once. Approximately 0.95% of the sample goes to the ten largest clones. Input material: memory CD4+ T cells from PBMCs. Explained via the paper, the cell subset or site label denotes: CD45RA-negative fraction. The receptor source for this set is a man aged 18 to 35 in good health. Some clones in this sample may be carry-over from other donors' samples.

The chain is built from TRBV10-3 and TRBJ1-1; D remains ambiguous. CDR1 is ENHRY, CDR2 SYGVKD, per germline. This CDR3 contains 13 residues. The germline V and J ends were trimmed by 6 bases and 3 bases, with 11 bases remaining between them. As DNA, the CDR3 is TGTGCCATCAGGGCCAAGTGGGACACTGAAGCTTTCTTT. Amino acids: CAIRAKWDTEAFF.

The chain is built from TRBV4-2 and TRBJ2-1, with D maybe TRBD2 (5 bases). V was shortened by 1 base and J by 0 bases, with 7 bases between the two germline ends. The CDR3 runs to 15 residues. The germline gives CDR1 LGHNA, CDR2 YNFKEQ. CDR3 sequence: CASSQGSASYNEQFF. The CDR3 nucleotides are TGTGCCAGCAGCCAAGGTAGCGCCTCCTACAATGAGCAGTTCTTC.

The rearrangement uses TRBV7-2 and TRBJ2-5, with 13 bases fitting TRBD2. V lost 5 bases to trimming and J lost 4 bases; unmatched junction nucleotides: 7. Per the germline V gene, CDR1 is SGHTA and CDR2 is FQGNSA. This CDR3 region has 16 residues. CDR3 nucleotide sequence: TGTGCCAGCAGCACCCAGGGACTAGCGGGAAGAGAGACCCAGTACTTC. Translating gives CASSTQGLAGRETQYF.

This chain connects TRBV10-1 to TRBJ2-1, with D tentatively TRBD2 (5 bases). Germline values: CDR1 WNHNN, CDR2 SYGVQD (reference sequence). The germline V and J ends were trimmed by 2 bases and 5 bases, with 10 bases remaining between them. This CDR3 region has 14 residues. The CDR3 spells CASSEGWENNEQFF. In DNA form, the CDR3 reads TGCGCCAGCAGTGAGGGTTGGGAGAACAATGAGCAGTTCTTC.

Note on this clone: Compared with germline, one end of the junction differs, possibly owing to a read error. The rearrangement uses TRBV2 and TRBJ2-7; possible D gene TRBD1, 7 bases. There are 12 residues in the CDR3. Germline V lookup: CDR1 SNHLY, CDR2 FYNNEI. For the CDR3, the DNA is TGTGCCAGCAGTCGACTGGACGGGACAGCGGGTTTC. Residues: CASSRLDGTAGF.

The CDR3 region has the DNA TGCGCCAGCAGAAGCGGACTAGAAAATGAGCAGTTCTTC. Protein product: CASRSGLENEQFF. This rearrangement joins TRBV5-1 to TRBJ2-1, with TRBD2 matching 7 bases. Trimming removed 5 bases from V and 7 bases from J; junction bases left unmatched: 6. Per germline, CDR1 SGHRS and CDR2 YFSETQ. The CDR3 is made up of 13 amino acids.

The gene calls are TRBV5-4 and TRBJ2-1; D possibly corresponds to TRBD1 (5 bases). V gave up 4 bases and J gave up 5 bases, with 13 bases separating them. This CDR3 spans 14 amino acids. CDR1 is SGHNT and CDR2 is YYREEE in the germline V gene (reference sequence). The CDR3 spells CASSRPIGDNEQFF. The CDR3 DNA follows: TGTGCCAGCAGCCGCCCGATAGGGGACAATGAGCAGTTCTTC.

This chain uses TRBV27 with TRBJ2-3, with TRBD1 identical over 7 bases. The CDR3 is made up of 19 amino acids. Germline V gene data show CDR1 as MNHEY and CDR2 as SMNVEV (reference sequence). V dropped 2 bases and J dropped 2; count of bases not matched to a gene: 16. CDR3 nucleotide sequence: TGTGCCAGCAGTTTAGGGCTGGTGTATGGGACAGAAGACACAGATACGCAGTATTTT. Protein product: CASSLGLVYGTEDTDTQYF.

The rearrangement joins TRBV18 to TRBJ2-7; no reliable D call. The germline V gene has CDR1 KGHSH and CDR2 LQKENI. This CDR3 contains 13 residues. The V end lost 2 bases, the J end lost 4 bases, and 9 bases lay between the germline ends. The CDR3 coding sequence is TGTGCCAGCTCACCAGTAGATCAGTACGAGCAGTACTTC. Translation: CASSPVDQYEQYF.

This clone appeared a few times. CDR3 sequence reads: CAIEKTRNTGELFF. The CDR3 DNA is TGTGCCATCGAAAAAACCAGGAACACCGGGGAGCTGTTTTTT. V usage is TRBV10-3 and J usage is TRBJ2-2; D gene unclear. CDR3 size: 14 residues. Germline assignment: CDR1 ENHRY and CDR2 SYGVKD. V was clipped by 8 bases and J by 1 base, with 11 bases between them.

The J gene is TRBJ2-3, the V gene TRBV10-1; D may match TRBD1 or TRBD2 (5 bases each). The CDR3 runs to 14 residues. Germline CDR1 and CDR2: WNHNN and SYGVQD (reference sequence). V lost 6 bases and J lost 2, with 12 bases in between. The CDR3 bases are TGCGCCAGCAGCCCGGGACGGAACACAGATACGCAGTATTTT. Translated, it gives CASSPGRNTDTQYF.

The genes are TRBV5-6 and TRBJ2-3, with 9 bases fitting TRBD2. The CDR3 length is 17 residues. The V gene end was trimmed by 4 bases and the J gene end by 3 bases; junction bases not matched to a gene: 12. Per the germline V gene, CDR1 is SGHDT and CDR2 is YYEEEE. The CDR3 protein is CASSRAPGLAETDTQYF. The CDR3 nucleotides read TGTGCCAGCAGCCGCGCGCCGGGACTAGCAGAGACAGATACGCAGTATTTT.

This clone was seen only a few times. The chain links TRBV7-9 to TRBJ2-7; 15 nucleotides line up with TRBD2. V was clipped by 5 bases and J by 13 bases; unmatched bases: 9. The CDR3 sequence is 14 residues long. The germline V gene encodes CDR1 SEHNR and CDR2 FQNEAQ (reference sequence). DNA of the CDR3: TGTGCCAGCAGCGCGGGGACTAGCGGGAGGCTTATCTACTTC. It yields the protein CASSAGTSGRLIYF.